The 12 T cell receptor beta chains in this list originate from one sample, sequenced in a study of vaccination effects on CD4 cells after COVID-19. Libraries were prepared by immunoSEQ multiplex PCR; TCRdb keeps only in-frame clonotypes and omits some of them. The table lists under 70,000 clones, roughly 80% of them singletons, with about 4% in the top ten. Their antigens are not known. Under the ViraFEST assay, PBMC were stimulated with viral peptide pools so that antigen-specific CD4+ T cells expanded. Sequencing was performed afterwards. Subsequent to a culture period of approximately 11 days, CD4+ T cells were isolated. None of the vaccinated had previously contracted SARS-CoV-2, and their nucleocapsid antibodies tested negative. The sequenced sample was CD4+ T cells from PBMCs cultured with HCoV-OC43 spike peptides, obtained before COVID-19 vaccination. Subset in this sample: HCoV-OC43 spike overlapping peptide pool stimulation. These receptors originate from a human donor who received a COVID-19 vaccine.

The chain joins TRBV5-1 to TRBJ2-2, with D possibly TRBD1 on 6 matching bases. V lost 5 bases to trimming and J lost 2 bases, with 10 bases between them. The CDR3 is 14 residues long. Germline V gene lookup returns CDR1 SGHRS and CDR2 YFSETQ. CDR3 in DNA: TGCGCCAGCAGTAGGGGACAAAACACCGGGGAGCTGTTTTTT. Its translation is CASSRGQNTGELFF.

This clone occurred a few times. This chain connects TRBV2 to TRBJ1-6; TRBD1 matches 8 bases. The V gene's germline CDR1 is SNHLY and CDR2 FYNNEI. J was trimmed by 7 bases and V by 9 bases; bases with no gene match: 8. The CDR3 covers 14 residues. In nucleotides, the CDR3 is TGTGCCAGGACCGGACAGGGAAGGAATTCACCCCTCCACTTT. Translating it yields CARTGQGRNSPLHF.

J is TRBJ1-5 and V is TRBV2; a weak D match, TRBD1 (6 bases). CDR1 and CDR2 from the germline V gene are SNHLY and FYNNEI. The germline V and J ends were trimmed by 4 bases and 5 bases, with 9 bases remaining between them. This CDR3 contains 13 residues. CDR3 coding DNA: TGTGCCAGCAGTGGGTACAGGGATCAGCCCCAGCATTTT. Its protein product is CASSGYRDQPQHF. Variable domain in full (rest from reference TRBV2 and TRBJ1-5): EPEVTQTPSHQVTQMGQEVILRCVPISNHLYFYWYRQILGQKVEFLVSFYNNEISEKSEIFDDQFSVERPDGSNFTLKIRSTKLEDSAMYFCASSGYRDQPQHFGDGTRLSIL.

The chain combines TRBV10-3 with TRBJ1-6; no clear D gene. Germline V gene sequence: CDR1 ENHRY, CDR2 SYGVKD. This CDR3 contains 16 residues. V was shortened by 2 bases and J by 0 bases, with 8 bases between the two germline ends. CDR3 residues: CAISEVGSSYNSPLHF. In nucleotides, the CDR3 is TGTGCCATCAGTGAGGTGGGGAGCTCCTATAATTCACCCCTCCACTTT.

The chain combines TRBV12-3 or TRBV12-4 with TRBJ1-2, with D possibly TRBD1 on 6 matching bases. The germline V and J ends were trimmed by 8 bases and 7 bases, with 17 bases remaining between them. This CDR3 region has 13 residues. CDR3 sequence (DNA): TGTGCCAGCGGATACAGGGAGGCGAGTGGCTACACCTTC. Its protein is CASGYREASGYTF.

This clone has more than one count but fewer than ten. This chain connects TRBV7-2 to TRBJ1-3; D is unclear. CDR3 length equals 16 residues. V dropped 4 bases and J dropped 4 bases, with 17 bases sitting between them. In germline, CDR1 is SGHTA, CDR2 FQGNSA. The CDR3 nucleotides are TGTGCCAGCAGCTCCTTACGGTTCCTGGAAGGAAACACCATATATTTT. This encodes CASSSLRFLEGNTIYF.

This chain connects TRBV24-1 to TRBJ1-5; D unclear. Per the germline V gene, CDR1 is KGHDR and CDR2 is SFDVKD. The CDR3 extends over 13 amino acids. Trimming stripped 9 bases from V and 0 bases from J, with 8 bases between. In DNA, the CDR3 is TGTGCCACCGCAGGAGTTAGCAATCAGCCCCAGCATTTT. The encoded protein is CATAGVSNQPQHF.

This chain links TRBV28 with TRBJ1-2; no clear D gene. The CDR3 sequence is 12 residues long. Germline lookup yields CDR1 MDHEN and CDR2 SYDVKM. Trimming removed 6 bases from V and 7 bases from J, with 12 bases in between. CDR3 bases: TGTGCCAGCAGCAATCTTGTCGCTGGCTACACCTTC. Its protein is CASSNLVAGYTF.

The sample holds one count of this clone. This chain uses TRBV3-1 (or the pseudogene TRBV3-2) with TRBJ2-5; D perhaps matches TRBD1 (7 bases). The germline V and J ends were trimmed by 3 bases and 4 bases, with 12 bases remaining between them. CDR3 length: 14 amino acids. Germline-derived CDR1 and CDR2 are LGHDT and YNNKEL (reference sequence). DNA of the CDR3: TGTGCCAGCAGCCATCGACAGGGAGGAGAGACCCAGTACTTC. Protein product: CASSHRQGGETQYF.

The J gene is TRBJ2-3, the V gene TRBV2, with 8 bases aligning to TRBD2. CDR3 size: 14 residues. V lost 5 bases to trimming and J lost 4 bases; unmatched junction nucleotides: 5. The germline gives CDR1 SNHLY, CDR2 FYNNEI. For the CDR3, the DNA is TGTGCCAGCAGTCTCAGCGGGGGTTCAGATACGCAGTATTTT. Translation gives CASSLSGGSDTQYF.

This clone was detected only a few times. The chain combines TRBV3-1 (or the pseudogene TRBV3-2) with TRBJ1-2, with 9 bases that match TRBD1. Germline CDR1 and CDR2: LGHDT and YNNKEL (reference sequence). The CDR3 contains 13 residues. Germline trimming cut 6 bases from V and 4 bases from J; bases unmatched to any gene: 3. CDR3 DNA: TGTGCCAGCAGTCGACAGGGGGGCTATGGCTACACCTTC. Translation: CASSRQGGYGYTF.

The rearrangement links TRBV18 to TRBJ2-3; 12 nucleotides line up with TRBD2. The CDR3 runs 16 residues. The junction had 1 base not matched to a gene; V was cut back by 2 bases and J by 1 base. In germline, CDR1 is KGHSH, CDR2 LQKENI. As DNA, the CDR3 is TGTGCCAGCTCACCAAGGACTAGCGGGGGCACAGATACGCAGTATTTT. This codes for CASSPRTSGGTDTQYF.